A selection of T cell receptor beta chains follows, all from one sample in a study of T cell changes during pregnancy in multiple sclerosis. The protocol was immunoSEQ multiplex PCR, while the TCRdb copy is restricted to in-frame clones and leaves out a portion. Of tens of thousands of clones listed, roughly 91% are singletons. The sequences come from CD8+ T cells from peripheral blood mononuclear cells, collected after pregnancy. Receptors originate from a female donor in good health, enrolled as a control in a pregnancy study. The CDR3 runs from the conserved cysteine through the conserved F or W. Fields, in order: clone size, V gene, J gene, D gene, CDR3 DNA, CDR3 protein. A D gene is named only where the DNA matches it firmly. Clone size, where shown, is once, few, many, or a class for clones that have expanded.

clone_size: .; v_call: TRBV29-1; j_call: TRBJ1-1; d_call: .; cdr3_nt: TGCAGCGTTTTCAATCGGGGTGTAGGCACTGAAGCTTTCTTT; cdr3_aa: CSVFNRGVGTEAFF
clone_size: .; v_call: TRBV9; j_call: TRBJ1-1; d_call: TRBD1; cdr3_nt: TGTGCCAGCGAGCCAAGACAGGGGCCTGAAGCTTTCTTT; cdr3_aa: CASEPRQGPEAFF
clone_size: .; v_call: TRBV6-4; j_call: TRBJ2-3; d_call: TRBD2; cdr3_nt: TGTGCCAGCAGTGAAGCGGGGGCCAGCACAGATACGCAGTATTTT; cdr3_aa: CASSEAGASTDTQYF
clone_size: .; v_call: TRBV7-9; j_call: TRBJ1-5; d_call: TRBD1; cdr3_nt: TGTGCCAGCAGCTCCGGACAGGCGTACCAGCCCCAGCATTTT; cdr3_aa: CASSSGQAYQPQHF
clone_size: .; v_call: TRBV27; j_call: TRBJ2-7; d_call: .; cdr3_nt: TGTGCCAGCAGTTACCCGGACAGACAAACCTACGAGCAGTACTTC; cdr3_aa: CASSYPDRQTYEQYF
clone_size: few; v_call: TRBV15; j_call: TRBJ2-5; d_call: TRBD2; cdr3_nt: TGTGCCACCAGCAGAGAGCTAGCGGGGGTGCAAGAGACCCAGTACTTC; cdr3_aa: CATSRELAGVQETQYF
clone_size: .; v_call: TRBV19; j_call: TRBJ2-3; d_call: TRBD1; cdr3_nt: TGTGCCAGTAGTATCGAGGGGGCCACAGATACGCAGTATTTT; cdr3_aa: CASSIEGATDTQYF
clone_size: .; v_call: TRBV27; j_call: TRBJ2-7; d_call: .; cdr3_nt: TGTGCCAGCAGTTTCAAGGGGGGGTACTACGAGCAGTACTTC; cdr3_aa: CASSFKGGYYEQYF
clone_size: .; v_call: TRBV5-8; j_call: TRBJ1-1; d_call: .; cdr3_nt: TGTGCCAGCAGCTTGGCGGGATCGACTGAAGCTTTCTTT; cdr3_aa: CASSLAGSTEAFF
clone_size: .; v_call: TRBV18; j_call: TRBJ1-5; d_call: .; cdr3_nt: TGTGCCAGCTCACCACCGATGGACAGCGATCAGCCCCAGCATTTT; cdr3_aa: CASSPPMDSDQPQHF
clone_size: .; v_call: TRBV4-3; j_call: TRBJ2-3; d_call: TRBD2; cdr3_nt: TGCGCCAGCAGCCCTAGGACTAGCTCCCCAGATACGCAGTATTTT; cdr3_aa: CASSPRTSSPDTQYF
clone_size: once; v_call: TRBV6-5; j_call: TRBJ1-2; d_call: TRBD1; cdr3_nt: TGTGCCAGCAGTTCAGGGGACAGCTATGGCTACACCTTC; cdr3_aa: CASSSGDSYGYTF
clone_size: .; v_call: TRBV25-1; j_call: TRBJ1-6; d_call: .; cdr3_nt: TGTGCCAGCAGTACTCGAGAGGGCGGGAATTCACCCCTCCACTTT; cdr3_aa: CASSTREGGNSPLHF
clone_size: .; v_call: TRBV19; j_call: TRBJ1-5; d_call: TRBD1; cdr3_nt: TGTGCCAGTAGTATTCTATTGACAGGGTATCAGCCCCAGCATTTT; cdr3_aa: CASSILLTGYQPQHF
clone_size: once; v_call: TRBV20-1; j_call: TRBJ2-1; d_call: .; cdr3_nt: TGCAGTGCGGACAGCTACAATGAGCAGTTCTTC; cdr3_aa: CSADSYNEQFF
clone_size: .; v_call: TRBV25-1; j_call: TRBJ1-1; d_call: .; cdr3_nt: TGTGCCAGCAGTGCAGGCTCGAACACTGAAGCTTTCTTT; cdr3_aa: CASSAGSNTEAFF
clone_size: few; v_call: TRBV11-3; j_call: TRBJ2-3; d_call: .; cdr3_nt: TGTGCCAGCAGCTTAGACCCATCGACAGCAGATACGCAGTATTTT; cdr3_aa: CASSLDPSTADTQYF
clone_size: once; v_call: TRBV5-5; j_call: TRBJ2-3; d_call: .; cdr3_nt: TGTGCCAGCAGCCTCCTCCGGGACTCGGGAGATACGCAGTATTTT; cdr3_aa: CASSLLRDSGDTQYF
clone_size: .; v_call: TRBV4-3; j_call: TRBJ2-3; d_call: TRBD2; cdr3_nt: TGCGCCAGCAGCCAGGACTCCGCAGCGGGGGGACCCACAGATACGCAGTATTTT; cdr3_aa: CASSQDSAAGGPTDTQYF
clone_size: .; v_call: TRBV19; j_call: TRBJ1-5; d_call: .; cdr3_nt: TGTGCCAGTAGTATATCGGACAGAAGCAATCAGCCCCAGCATTTT; cdr3_aa: CASSISDRSNQPQHF
clone_size: .; v_call: TRBV27; j_call: TRBJ1-1; d_call: TRBD1; cdr3_nt: TGTGCCAGGGGGGGCAGGGGGATTATGAACACTGAAGCTTTCTTT; cdr3_aa: CARGGRGIMNTEAFF
clone_size: .; v_call: TRBV19; j_call: TRBJ1-4; d_call: .; cdr3_nt: TGTGCCAGTAGGGGCCGTAACGGGAGTGAAAAACTGTTTTTT; cdr3_aa: CASRGRNGSEKLFF
clone_size: .; v_call: TRBV7-9; j_call: TRBJ2-5; d_call: .; cdr3_nt: TGTGCCTCCTGGGGCCCTGAACAAGAGACCCAGTACTTC; cdr3_aa: CASWGPEQETQYF
clone_size: many; v_call: TRBV29-1; j_call: TRBJ1-2; d_call: TRBD1; cdr3_nt: TGCAGCGCCCTGACAGGGGAAAACTATGGCTACACCTTC; cdr3_aa: CSALTGENYGYTF
clone_size: .; v_call: TRBV6-6; j_call: TRBJ2-3; d_call: .; cdr3_nt: TGTGCCAGCAGTTACTGGGGGGGCCGAAGCACAGATACGCAGTATTTT; cdr3_aa: CASSYWGGRSTDTQYF
clone_size: .; v_call: TRBV7-9; j_call: TRBJ2-5; d_call: TRBD2; cdr3_nt: TGTGCCAGCAGCTTAGAGCGGGGGGACCAAGAGACCCAGTACTTC; cdr3_aa: CASSLERGDQETQYF
clone_size: .; v_call: TRBV5-6; j_call: TRBJ2-3; d_call: TRBD1; cdr3_nt: TGTGCCAGCAGCAGAAGTGTTGGGAAACAAGGAACAGGGGCAGATACGCAGTATTTT; cdr3_aa: CASSRSVGKQGTGADTQYF
clone_size: .; v_call: TRBV5-6; j_call: TRBJ1-6; d_call: .; cdr3_nt: TGTGCCAGCAGCCGAAGTCCCTCGGGGAATTCACCCCTCCACTTT; cdr3_aa: CASSRSPSGNSPLHF